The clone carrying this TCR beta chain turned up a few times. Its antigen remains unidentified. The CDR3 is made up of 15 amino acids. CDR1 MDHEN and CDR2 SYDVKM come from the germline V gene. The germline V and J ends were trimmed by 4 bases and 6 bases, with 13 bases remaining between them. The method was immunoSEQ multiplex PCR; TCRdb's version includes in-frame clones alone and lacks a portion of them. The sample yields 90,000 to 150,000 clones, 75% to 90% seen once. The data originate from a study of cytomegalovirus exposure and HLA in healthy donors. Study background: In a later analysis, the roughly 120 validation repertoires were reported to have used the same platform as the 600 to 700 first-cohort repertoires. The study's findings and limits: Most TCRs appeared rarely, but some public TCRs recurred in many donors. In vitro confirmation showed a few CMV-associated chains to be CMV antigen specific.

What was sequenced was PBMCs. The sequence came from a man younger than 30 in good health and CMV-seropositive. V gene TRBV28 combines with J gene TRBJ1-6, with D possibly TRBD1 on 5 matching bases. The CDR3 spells CASSSTGGFNSPLHF. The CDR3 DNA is TGTGCCAGCAGTTCGACGGGGGGGTTTAATTCACCCCTCCACTTT.